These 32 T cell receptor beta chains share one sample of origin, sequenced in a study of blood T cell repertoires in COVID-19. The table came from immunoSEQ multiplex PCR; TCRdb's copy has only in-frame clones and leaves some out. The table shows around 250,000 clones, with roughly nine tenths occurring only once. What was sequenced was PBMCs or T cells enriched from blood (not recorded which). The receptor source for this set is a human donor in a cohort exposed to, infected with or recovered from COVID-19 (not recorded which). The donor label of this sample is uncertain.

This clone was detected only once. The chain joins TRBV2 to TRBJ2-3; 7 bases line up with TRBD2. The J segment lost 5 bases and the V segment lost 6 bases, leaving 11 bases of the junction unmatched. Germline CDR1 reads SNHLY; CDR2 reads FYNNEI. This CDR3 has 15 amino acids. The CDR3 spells CASRWGLNGRDTQYF. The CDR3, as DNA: TGTGCCAGCAGATGGGGACTAAACGGGAGAGATACGCAGTATTTT.

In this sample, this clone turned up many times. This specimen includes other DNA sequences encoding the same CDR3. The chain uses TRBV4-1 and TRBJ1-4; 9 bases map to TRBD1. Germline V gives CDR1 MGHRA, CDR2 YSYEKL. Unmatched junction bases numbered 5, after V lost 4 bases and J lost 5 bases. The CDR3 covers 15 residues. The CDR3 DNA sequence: TGCGCCAGCAGCCGGGGACAGGGATTAAATGAAAAACTGTTTTTT. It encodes CASSRGQGLNEKLFF.

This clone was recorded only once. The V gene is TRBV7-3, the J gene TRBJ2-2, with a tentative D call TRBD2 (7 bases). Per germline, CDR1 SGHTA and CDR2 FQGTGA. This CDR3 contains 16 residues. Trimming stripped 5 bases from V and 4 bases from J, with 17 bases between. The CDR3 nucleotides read TGTGCCAGCAGCCTTACGGGGGGCCAGGGCACCGGGGAGCTGTTTTTT. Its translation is CASSLTGGQGTGELFF.

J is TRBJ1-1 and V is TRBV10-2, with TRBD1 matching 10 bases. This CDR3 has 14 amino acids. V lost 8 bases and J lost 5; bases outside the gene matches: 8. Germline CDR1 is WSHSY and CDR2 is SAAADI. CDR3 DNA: TGCGCCAGCTTTGACAGGGGGCAAGTAACTGAAGCTTTCTTT. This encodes CASFDRGQVTEAFF.

The DNA for the CDR3 is TGTGCCAGCCTACCAGGGGCTGGGGCCAACGTCCTGACTTTC. This codes for CASLPGAGANVLTF. The V gene is TRBV6-5, the J gene TRBJ2-6, with D perhaps matching TRBD1 (6 bases). Trimming took 8 bases from V and 2 from J, leaving 10 bases between them. Germline lookup yields CDR1 MNHEY and CDR2 SVGAGI. The CDR3 consists of 14 residues.

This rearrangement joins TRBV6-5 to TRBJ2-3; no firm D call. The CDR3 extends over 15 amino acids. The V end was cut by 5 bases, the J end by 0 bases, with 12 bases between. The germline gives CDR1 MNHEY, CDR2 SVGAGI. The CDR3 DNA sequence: TGTGCCAGCAGTCCCCGAGGAGCTAGCACAGATACGCAGTATTTT. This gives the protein CASSPRGASTDTQYF.

CDR3 in DNA: TGTGCCAGCAGCCTAGAGACAGGTTCCCTGAGGTGTGGCTACACCTTC. Translation: CASSLETGSLRCGYTF. The J gene is TRBJ1-2, the V gene TRBV21-1; the table's TRBD1 call for D was not verified on the DNA. TRBV21-1 corresponds to a pseudogene. This CDR3 region has 16 residues.

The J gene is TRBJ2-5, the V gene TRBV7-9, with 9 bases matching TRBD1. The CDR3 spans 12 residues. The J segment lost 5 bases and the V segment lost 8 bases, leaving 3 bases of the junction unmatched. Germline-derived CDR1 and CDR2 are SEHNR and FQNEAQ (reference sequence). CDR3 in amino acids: CASLQGAETQYF. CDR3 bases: TGTGCCAGCTTACAGGGGGCCGAGACCCAGTACTTC.

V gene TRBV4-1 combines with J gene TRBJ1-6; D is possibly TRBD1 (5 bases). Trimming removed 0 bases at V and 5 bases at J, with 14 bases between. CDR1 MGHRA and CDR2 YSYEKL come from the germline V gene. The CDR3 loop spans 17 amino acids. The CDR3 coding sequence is TGCGCCAGCAGCCAAGATGGGGCGGTCTCGAATAATTCACCCCTCCACTTT. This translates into CASSQDGAVSNNSPLHF.

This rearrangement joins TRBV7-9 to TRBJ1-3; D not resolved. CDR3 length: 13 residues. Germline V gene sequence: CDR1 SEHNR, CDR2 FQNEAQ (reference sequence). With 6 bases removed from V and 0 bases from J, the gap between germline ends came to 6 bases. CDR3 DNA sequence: TGTGCCAGCAGAGAGGTCTCTGGAAACACCATATATTTT. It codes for CASREVSGNTIYF.

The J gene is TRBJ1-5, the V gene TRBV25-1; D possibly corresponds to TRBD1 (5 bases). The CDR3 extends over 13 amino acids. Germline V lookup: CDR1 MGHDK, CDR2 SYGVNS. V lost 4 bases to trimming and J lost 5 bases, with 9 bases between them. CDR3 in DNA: TGTGCCAGCAGTGGTGTAGGGGATCAGCCCCAGCATTTT. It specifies CASSGVGDQPQHF.

CDR3 nucleotides: TGTGCCAGCAGTTTAGCAGGGGCAGCCCAAGAGACCCAGTACTTC. This encodes CASSLAGAAQETQYF. The gene calls are TRBV27 and TRBJ2-5; perhaps TRBD1 as D (6 bases). CDR3 length: 15 amino acids. The V end lost 2 bases, the J end lost 1 base, and 11 bases lay between the germline ends. CDR1 is MNHEY and CDR2 is SMNVEV in the germline V gene (reference sequence).

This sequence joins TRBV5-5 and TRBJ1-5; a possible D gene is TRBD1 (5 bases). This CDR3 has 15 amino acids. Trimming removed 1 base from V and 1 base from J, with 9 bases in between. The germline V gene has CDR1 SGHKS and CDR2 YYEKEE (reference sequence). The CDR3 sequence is CASSLLTESNQPQHF. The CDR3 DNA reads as TGTGCCAGCAGCTTGTTGACAGAAAGCAATCAGCCCCAGCATTTT.

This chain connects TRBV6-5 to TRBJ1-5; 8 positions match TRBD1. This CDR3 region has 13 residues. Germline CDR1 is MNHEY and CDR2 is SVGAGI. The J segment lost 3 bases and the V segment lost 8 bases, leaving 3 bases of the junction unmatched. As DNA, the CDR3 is TGTGCCAGCCGACAGGGGACCAATCAGCCCCAGCATTTT. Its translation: CASRQGTNQPQHF.

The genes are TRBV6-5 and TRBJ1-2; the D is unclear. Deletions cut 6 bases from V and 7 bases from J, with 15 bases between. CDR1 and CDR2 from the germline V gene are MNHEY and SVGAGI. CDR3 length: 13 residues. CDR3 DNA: TGTGCCAGCAGGGCCCAACTAGAGGTTGGCTACACCTTC. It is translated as CASRAQLEVGYTF.

The CDR3 is CASSRNQGFAEAFF. DNA for the CDR3: TGTGCCAGCAGTAGAAACCAGGGGTTCGCTGAAGCTTTCTTT. The V call is TRBV6-2 or TRBV6-3, the J call TRBJ1-1; D possibly corresponds to TRBD1 (6 bases). Between the trimmed V and J ends, which lost 5 bases and 6 bases, there was a span of 16 bases. This CDR3 has 14 amino acids. Germline V gene data show CDR1 as MNHEY and CDR2 as SVGEGT.

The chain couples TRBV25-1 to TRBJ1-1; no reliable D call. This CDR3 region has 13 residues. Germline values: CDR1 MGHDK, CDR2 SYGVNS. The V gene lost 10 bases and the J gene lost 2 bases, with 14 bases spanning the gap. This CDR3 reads CATRRYKNTEAFF. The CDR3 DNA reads TGTGCCACGAGGCGTTACAAAAACACTGAAGCTTTCTTT.

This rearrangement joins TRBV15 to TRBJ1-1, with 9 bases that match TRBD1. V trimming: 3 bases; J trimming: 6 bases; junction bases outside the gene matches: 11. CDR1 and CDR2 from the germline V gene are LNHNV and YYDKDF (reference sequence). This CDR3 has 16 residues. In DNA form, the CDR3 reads TGTGCCACCAGCAGCGGAACACGGGACAGGGTGGCTGAAGCTTTCTTT. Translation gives CATSSGTRDRVAEAFF.

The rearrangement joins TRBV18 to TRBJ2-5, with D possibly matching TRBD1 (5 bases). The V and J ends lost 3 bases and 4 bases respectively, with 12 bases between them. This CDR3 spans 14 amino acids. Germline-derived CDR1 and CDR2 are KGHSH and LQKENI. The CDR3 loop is CASSPPGIRETQYF. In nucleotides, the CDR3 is TGTGCCAGCTCACCTCCAGGGATTCGAGAGACCCAGTACTTC.

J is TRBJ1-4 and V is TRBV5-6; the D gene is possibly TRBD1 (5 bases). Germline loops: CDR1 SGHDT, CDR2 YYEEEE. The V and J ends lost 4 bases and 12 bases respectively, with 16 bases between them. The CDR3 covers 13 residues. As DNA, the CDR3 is TGTGCCAGCAGCCCTGGAGCGGGGCGGGAACTGTTTTTT. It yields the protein CASSPGAGRELFF.

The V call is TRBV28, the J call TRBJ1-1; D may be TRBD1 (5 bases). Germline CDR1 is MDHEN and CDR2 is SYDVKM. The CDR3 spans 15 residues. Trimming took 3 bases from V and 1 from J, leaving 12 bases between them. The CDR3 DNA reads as TGTGCCAGCAGTTTTACGGGACTTAGGAACACTGAAGCTTTCTTT. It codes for CASSFTGLRNTEAFF.

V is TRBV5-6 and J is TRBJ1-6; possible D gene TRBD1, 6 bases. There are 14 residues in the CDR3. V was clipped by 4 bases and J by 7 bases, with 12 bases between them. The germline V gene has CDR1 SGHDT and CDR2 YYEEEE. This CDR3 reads CASSQQGGNSPLHF. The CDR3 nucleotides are TGTGCCAGCAGCCAACAGGGTGGCAATTCACCCCTCCACTTT.

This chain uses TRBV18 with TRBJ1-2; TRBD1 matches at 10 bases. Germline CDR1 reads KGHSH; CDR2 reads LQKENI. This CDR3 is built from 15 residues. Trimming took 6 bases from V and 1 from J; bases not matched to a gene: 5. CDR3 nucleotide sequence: TGTGCCAGCTCCCCCGGACAGGGGGTTAACTATGGCTACACCTTC. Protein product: CASSPGQGVNYGYTF.

CDR3 sequence (DNA): TGTGCCAGCAGGGATCGACAGGGAGGTGTGGAAAAACTGTTTTTT. Translating gives CASRDRQGGVEKLFF. This rearrangement joins TRBV2 to TRBJ1-4, with 7 bases matching TRBD1. The CDR3 loop spans 15 amino acids. After removal of 6 bases from V and 8 bases from J, the junction contained 12 bases not matched to a gene. Per germline, CDR1 SNHLY and CDR2 FYNNEI.

The chain's CDR3 is CSAEGALGYTF. The CDR3 region has the DNA TGCAGTGCTGAGGGGGCGCTCGGCTACACCTTC. The chain is built from TRBV20-1 and TRBJ1-2, with TRBD1 identical over 7 bases. With V trimmed by 5 bases and J by 8 bases, 5 bases remained unmatched. The length of the CDR3 is 11 residues. The germline V gene encodes CDR1 DFQATT and CDR2 SNEGSKA (reference sequence).

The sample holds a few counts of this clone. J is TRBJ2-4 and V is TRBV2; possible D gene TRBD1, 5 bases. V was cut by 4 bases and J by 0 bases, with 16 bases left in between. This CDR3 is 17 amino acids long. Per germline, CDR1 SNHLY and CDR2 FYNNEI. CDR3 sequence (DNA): TGTGCCAGCAGTGGGGCAGGGTCTACTGCAGCCAAAAACATTCAGTACTTC. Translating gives CASSGAGSTAAKNIQYF.

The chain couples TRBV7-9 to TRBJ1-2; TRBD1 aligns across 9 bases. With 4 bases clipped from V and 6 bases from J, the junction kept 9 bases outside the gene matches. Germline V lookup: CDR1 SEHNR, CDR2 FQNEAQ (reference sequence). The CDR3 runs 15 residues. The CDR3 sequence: CASSWRTGGANGYTF. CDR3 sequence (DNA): TGTGCCAGCAGCTGGCGAACAGGGGGCGCAAATGGCTACACCTTC.

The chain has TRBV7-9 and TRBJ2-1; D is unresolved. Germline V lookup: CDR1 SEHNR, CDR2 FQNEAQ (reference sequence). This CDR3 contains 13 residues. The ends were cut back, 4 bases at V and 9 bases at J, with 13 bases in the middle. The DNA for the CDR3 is TGTGCCAGCAGCTCAAGTGCGGTTGGTGAGCAGTTCTTC. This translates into CASSSSAVGEQFF.

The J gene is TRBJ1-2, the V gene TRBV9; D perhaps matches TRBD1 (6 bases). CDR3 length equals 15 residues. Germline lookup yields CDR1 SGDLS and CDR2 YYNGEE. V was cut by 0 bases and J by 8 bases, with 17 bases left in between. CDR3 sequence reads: CASSVDPRGMEGYTF. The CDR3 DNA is TGTGCCAGCAGCGTAGATCCCAGGGGAATGGAAGGCTACACCTTC.

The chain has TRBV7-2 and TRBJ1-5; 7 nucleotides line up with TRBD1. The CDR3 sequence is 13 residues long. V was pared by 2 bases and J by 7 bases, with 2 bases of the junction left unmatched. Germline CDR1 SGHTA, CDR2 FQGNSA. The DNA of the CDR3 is TGTGCCAGCAGCTTAACAGGGGACCAGCCCCAGCATTTT. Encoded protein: CASSLTGDQPQHF.

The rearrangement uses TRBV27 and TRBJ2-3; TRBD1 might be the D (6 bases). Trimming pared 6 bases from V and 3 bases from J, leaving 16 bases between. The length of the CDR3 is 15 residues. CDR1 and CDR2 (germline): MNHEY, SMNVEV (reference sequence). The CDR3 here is CASRSTHRVTDTQYF. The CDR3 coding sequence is TGTGCCAGCAGGTCCACACACAGGGTGACAGATACGCAGTATTTT.

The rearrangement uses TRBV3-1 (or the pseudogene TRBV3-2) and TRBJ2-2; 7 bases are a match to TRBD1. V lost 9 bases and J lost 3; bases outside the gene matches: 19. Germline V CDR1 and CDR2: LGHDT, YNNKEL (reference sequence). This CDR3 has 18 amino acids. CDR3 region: CASLIGGRQGRDTGELFF. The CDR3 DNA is TGTGCCAGTTTAATTGGAGGTAGACAGGGTAGGGACACCGGGGAGCTGTTTTTT.